This T cell receptor beta chain was profiled in a study of T cell changes during pregnancy in multiple sclerosis. A remark on this clone: The junction departs from the called germline gene at one end, perhaps through a read error.

The germline V gene has CDR1 SSHAT and CDR2 FNYEAQ (reference sequence). CDR3 length equals 13 residues. Repertoires were generated with immunoSEQ multiplex PCR, while TCRdb's copy carries only in-frame clones and drops some. The sample consists of about 64,000 clones, approximately 96% of them appearing once. The V and J genes are TRBV7-7 and TRBJ2-7; 7 positions agree with TRBD2. The clonotype comes from a female donor with multiple sclerosis, enrolled in a pregnancy study. This material consisted of CD8+ T cells from peripheral blood mononuclear cells, taken after pregnancy. The CDR3 bases are TGTGCTAGCAGCGTGGGAGGGGACTACGAGCAGTACTTC. Translated: CASSVGGDYEQYF.